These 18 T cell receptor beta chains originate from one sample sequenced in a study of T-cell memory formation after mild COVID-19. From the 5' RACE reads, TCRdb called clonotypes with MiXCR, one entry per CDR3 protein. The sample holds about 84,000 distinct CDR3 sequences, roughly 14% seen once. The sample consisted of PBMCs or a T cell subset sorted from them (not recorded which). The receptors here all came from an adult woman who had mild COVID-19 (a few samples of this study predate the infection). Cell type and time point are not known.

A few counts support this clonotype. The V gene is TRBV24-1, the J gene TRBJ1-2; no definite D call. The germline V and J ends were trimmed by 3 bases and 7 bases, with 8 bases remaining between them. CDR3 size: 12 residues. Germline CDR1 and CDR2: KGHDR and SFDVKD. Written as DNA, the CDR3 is TGTGCCACCAGTGATGGGTTCTCTGGCTACACCTTC. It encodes CATSDGFSGYTF.

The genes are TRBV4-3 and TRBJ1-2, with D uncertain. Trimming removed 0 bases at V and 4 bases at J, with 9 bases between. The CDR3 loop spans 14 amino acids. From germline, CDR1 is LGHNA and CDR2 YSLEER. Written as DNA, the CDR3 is TGCGCCAGCAGCCAAGATTTGGGGAGCTATGGCTACACCTTC. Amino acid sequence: CASSQDLGSYGYTF.

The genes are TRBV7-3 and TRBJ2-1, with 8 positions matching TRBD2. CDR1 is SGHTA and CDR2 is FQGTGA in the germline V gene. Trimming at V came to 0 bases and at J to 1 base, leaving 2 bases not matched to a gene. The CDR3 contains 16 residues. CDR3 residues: CASSLTGGASYNEQFF. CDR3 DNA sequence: TGTGCCAGCAGCTTAACCGGGGGGGCATCCTACAATGAGCAGTTCTTC.

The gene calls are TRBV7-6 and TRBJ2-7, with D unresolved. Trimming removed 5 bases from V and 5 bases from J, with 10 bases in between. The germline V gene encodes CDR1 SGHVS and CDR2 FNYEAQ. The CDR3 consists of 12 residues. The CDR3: CASSNQPHEQYF. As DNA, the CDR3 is TGTGCCAGCAGCAACCAACCCCACGAGCAGTACTTC.

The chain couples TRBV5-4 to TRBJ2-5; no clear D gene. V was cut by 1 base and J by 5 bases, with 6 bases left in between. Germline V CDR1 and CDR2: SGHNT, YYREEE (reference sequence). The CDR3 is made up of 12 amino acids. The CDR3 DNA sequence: TGTGCCAGCAGCTTGAATGGGGAGACCCAGTACTTC. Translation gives CASSLNGETQYF.

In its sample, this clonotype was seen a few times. The CDR3 bases are TGTGCCAGCACCACGGTGGGCGGCCTAGAGACCCAGTACTTC. It yields the protein CASTTVGGLETQYF. The V and J genes are TRBV6-5 and TRBJ2-5; D is unclear. There are 14 residues in the CDR3. CDR1 MNHEY and CDR2 SVGAGI come from the germline V gene. The ends were cut back, 7 bases at V and 4 bases at J, with 16 bases in the middle.

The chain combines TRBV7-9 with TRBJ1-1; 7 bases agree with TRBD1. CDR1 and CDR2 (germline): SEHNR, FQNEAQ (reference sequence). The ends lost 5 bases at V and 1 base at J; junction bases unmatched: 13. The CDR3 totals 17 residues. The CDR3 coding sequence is TGTGCCAGCAGCAAGACAGGGAGTGGTTTGCCGAACACTGAAGCTTTCTTT. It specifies CASSKTGSGLPNTEAFF.

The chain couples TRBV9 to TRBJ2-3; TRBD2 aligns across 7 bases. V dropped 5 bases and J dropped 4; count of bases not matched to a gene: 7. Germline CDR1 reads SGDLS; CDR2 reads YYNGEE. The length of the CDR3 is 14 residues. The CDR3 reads CASSSSGGSDTQYF. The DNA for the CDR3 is TGTGCCAGCAGTTCTAGCGGCGGCTCAGATACGCAGTATTTT.

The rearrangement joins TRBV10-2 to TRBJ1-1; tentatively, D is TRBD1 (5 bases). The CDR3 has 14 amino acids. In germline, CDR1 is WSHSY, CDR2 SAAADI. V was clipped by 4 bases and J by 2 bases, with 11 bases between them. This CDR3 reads CASSAGRGNTEAFF. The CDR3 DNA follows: TGCGCCAGCAGTGCAGGGAGAGGAAACACTGAAGCTTTCTTT.

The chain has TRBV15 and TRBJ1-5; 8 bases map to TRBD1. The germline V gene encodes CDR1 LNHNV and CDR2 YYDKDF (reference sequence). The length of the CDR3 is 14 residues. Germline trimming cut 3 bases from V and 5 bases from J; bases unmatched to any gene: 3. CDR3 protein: CATSSGQGYQPQHF. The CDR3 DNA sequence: TGTGCCACCAGCAGTGGACAGGGCTATCAGCCCCAGCATTTT.

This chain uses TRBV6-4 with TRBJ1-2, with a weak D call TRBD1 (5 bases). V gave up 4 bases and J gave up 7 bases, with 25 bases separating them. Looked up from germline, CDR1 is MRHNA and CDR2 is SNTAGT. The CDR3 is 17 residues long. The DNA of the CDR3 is TGTGCCAGCAGTGTACAAGCAACGACAGAAGGACCTGGTGGCTACACCTTC. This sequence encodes CASSVQATTEGPGGYTF.

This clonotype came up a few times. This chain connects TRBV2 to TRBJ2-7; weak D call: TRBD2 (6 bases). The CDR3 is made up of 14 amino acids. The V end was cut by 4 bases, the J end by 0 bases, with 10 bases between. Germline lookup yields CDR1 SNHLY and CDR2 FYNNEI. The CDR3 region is CASSAGLSSYEQYF. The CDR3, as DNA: TGTGCCAGCAGTGCGGGACTTAGCTCCTACGAGCAGTACTTC.

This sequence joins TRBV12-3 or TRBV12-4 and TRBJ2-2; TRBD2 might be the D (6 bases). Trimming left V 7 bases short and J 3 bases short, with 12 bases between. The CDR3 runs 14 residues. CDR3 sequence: CASKASVYTGELFF. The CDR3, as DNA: TGTGCCAGCAAAGCTAGCGTGTACACCGGGGAGCTGTTTTTT.

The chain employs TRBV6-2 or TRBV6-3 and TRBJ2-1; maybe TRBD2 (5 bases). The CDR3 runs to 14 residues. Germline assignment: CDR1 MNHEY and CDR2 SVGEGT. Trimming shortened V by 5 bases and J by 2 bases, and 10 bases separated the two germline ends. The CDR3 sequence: CASSQSGAYNEQFF. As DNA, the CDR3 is TGTGCCAGCAGTCAGAGCGGAGCCTACAATGAGCAGTTCTTC.

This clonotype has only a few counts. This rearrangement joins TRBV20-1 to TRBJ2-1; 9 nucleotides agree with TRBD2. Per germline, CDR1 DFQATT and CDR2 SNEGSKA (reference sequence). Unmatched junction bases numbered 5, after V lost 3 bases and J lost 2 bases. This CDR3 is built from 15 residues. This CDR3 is CSARGSSGAYNEQFF. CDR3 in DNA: TGCAGTGCTAGGGGGTCTAGCGGGGCCTACAATGAGCAGTTCTTC.

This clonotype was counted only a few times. CDR3: CASSDVGEQFF. The CDR3 DNA is TGTGCCAGCAGTGATGTAGGGGAGCAGTTCTTC. V and J are TRBV6-1 and TRBJ2-1, with D unresolved. The length of the CDR3 is 11 residues. Germline CDR1 is MNHNS and CDR2 is SASEGT. V was cut by 3 bases and J by 10 bases, with 7 bases left in between.

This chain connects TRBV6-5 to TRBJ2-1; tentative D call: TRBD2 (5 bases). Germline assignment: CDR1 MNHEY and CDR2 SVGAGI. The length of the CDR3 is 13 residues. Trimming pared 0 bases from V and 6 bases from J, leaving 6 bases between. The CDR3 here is CASSYSSGNEQFF. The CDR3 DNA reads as TGTGCCAGCAGTTACTCGAGCGGCAATGAGCAGTTCTTC.

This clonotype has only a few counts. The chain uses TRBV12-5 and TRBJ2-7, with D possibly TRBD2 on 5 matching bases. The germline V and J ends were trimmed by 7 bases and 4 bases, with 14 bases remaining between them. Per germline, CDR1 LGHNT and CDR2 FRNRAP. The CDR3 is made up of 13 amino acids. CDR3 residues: CASDNGPGYEQYF. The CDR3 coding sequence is TGTGCTAGTGACAACGGACCGGGGTACGAGCAGTACTTC.